Listed below are T cell receptor beta chains from one sample, sequenced in a study of T cells in Graves' hyperthyroidism and ophthalmopathy. TCRdb re-derived calls from the multiplex PCR reads in MiXCR, one entry per CDR3 protein. The table includes fewer than 750,000 distinct CDR3 sequences, roughly 14% detected once. Sequencing was performed on blood. These receptors all come from a woman in her 50s with Graves' ophthalmopathy. Each CDR3 is given without its conserved first and last residue. Clone size is not always given. Where it is, it says once, few, many or a class for expanded clones.

J	size	length	V	CDR3
TRBJ2-1	many	14	TRBV12-3/TRBV12-4	ASTNPGQTKWGEQF
TRBJ2-3	many	13	TRBV7-6	ASSLGPPTADTQY
TRBJ1-5	many	13	TRBV27	ASSFSRGDNQPQH
TRBJ2-1	.	12	TRBV24-1	ATSDLAGGNEQS
TRBJ2-7	many	13	TRBV7-9	ASSLSSPGRGEQY
TRBJ2-2	many	14	TRBV27	ASRPLPRTNTGELF
TRBJ2-7	few	12	TRBV7-2	ASSTPTASYEQY
TRBJ1-1	many	13	TRBV27	ASSFGAGRNTEAF
TRBJ1-6	.	13	TRBV4-1	ASSLTGQGLPPLH
TRBJ2-7	many	11	TRBV30	AWSVTGTYEQY
TRBJ2-2	.	12	TRBV20-1	SALSGRLIGELF
TRBJ1-6	few	14	TRBV20-1	SASHNSDRRYSPLH
TRBJ2-7	many	13	TRBV6-6	ASSYSNSGIYEQY
TRBJ1-2	.	11	TRBV3-1	ASSSDRGDGYT
TRBJ2-1	many	12	TRBV28	ASSLVGFYNEQF
TRBJ2-3	.	13	TRBV9	ASSAGLAHTDTQY
TRBJ1-3	.	12	TRBV10-3	AISRGQGADTIY
TRBJ2-1	many	15	TRBV20-1	SAIYTGTSGRGNEQF
TRBJ2-7	.	12	TRBV20-1	SANRDGGSYEQY
TRBJ2-7	many	10	TRBV28	ASASVLYEQY
TRBJ2-2	.	13	TRBV28	ASEIGGRDTGELF
TRBJ2-3	many	12	TRBV3-1	ASSQDYLTDTQY
TRBJ1-5	.	13	TRBV10-3	ASSPTVRGNQPQH
TRBJ2-6	.	11	TRBV5-1	ASSFIGANVLT
TRBJ2-1	.	16	TRBV9	ASSVVMAGGRQYNEQF
TRBJ1-2	few	13	TRBV5-4	ASSLVTEQFYGYT
TRBJ1-1	many	13	TRBV2	ASRADQAMNTEAF
TRBJ2-7	many	11	TRBV7-9	ASSFYPVDEQY
TRBJ1-5	.	14	TRBV18	ASSSNRGRGNQPQH
TRBJ2-7	many	16	TRBV20-1	SARGLDGGPNIPYEQY
TRBJ2-3	many	11	TRBV24-1	ATERDATDTQY
TRBJ2-7	many	13	TRBV7-8	ASSQGPTGSYEQY
TRBJ2-5	many	11	TRBV20-1	SARGQNQETQY
TRBJ2-5	few	13	TRBV19	ASSIGDRDQETQY
TRBJ2-1	many	11	TRBV7-2	ASSLANYNEQF
TRBJ2-2	.	16	TRBV13	ASSPSSLAGGNTGELF
TRBJ2-1	many	13	TRBV29-1	SVEDPQRWDNEQF
TRBJ2-7	.	12	TRBV6-2/TRBV6-3	ASSPGTSRSSEY
TRBJ1-1	many	11	TRBV7-9	ASSFGGDTEAF
TRBJ1-4	.	15	TRBV7-8	ASSLTVWRTTNEKLF
TRBJ2-7	many	12	TRBV7-2	ASSSSGRGFTQY
TRBJ2-4	.	17	TRBV5-1	ASRLGGGREYRAKNIQY